The present T cell receptor (beta chain) was sequenced within a study of control samples from healthy donors and cancer patients. The CDR3 has 12 residues. Trimming took off 2 bases at V and 4 bases at J, with 5 bases between the two ends. CDR1 is MNHNS, CDR2 SASEGT, per germline. Produced via immunoSEQ multiplex PCR; TCRdb's table is partial and in-frame only. The table lists 150,000 to 200,000 clones, 91% of them singletons. Specimen: blood. The origin of this receptor is a woman between 35 and 50 years old in good health. The chain combines TRBV6-1 with TRBJ1-2; perhaps TRBD1 as D (5 bases). CDR3 sequence: CASSERGYGYTF. DNA for the CDR3: TGTGCCAGCAGTGAAAGGGGCTATGGCTACACCTTC.